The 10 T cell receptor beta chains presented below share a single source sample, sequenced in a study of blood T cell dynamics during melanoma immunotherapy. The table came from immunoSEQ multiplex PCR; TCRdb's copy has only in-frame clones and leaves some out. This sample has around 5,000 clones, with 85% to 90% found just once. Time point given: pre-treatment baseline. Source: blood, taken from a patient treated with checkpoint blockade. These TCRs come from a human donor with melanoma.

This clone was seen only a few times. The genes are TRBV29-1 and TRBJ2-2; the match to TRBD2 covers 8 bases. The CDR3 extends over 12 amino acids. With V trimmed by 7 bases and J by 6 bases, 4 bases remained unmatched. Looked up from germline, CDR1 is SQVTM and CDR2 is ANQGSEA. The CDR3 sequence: CSGRTSPGELFF. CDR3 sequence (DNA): TGCAGCGGTCGGACTAGCCCCGGGGAGCTGTTTTTT.

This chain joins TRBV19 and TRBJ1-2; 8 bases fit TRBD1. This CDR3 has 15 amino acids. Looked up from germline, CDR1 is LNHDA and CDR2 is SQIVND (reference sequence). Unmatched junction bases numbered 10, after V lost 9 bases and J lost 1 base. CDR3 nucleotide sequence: TGTGCCAGCCGTCGGCCGGGACAGGTTAACTATGGCTACACCTTC. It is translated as CASRRPGQVNYGYTF.

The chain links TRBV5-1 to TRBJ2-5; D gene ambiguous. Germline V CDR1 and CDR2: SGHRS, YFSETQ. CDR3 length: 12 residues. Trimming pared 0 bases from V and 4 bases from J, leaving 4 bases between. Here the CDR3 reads CASSLGSETQYF. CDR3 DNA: TGCGCCAGCAGCTTGGGGTCAGAGACCCAGTACTTC.

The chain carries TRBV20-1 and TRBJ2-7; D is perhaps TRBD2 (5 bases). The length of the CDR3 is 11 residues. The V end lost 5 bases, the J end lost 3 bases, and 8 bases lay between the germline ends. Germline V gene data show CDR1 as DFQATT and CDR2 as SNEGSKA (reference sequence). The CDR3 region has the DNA TGCAGTGCTGAAAGCGGCTACGAGCAGTACTTC. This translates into CSAESGYEQYF.

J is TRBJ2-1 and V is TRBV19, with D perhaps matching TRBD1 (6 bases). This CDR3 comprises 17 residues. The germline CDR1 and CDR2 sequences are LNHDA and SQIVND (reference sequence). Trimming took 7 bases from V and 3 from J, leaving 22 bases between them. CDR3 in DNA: TGTGCCAGTATAGGCTGTAGGCAGGGGTTGTTCTACAATGAGCAGTTCTTC. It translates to CASIGCRQGLFYNEQFF.

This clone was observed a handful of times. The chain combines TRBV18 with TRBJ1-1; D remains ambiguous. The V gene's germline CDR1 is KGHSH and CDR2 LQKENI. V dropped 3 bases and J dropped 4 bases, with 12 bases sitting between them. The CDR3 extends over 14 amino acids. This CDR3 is CASSPLKGVTEAFF. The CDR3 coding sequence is TGTGCCAGCTCACCGCTAAAAGGTGTCACTGAAGCTTTCTTT.

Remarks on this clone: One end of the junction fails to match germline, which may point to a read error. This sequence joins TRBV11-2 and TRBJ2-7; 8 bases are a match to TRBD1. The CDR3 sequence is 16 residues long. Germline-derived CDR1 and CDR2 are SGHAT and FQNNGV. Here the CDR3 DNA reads TGTGCCAGCAGCCTAGAGATTGGCAGGGGGCTCAGCGAGCAGTACTTC. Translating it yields CASSLEIGRGLSEQYF.

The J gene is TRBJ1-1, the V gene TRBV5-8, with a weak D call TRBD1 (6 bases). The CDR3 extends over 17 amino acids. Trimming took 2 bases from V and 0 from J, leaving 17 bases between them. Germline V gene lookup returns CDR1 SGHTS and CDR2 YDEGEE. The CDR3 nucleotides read TGTGCCAGCAGCTTCCTCGGACAGAGATTAATGAACACTGAAGCTTTCTTT. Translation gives CASSFLGQRLMNTEAFF.

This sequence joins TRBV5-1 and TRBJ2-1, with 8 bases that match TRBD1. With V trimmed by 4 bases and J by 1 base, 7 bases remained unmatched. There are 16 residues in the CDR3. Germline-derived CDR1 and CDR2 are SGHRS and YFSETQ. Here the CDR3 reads CASSPQGAPSYNEQFF. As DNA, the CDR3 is TGCGCCAGCAGCCCGCAGGGGGCACCGTCCTACAATGAGCAGTTCTTC.

CDR3 nucleotide sequence: TGCGCCAGCAGCCCGGGACTAGCGGGACCCTACAATGAGCAGTTCTTC. As protein: CASSPGLAGPYNEQFF. This chain joins TRBV5-1 and TRBJ2-1, with 13 bases lining up with TRBD2. J lost 2 bases, V lost 4 bases, and 3 bases had no gene match. This CDR3 region has 16 residues. Germline V gene sequence: CDR1 SGHRS, CDR2 YFSETQ.